The 18 T cell receptor beta chains in this list originate from one sample, sequenced in a study of CD8+CD57+ T cells in acquired aplastic anemia. Profiles of TCR beta VDJ and CDR3 were generated from a genomic DNA template. MiXCR, run by TCRdb on the reads, gives a single entry per CDR3 protein. The profile shows about 130,000 distinct CDR3 sequences, less than 45% of them singletons. The specimen was sorted CD4+, CD8+, or CD8+CD57+ T cells (not recorded which) from PBMCs. These receptors were taken from a human donor in good health, serving as a control.

The sample holds many counts of this clonotype. The chain uses TRBV5-1 and TRBJ2-1; D not resolved. V was shortened by 0 bases and J by 6 bases, with 7 bases between the two germline ends. The germline V gene encodes CDR1 SGHRS and CDR2 YFSETQ. The CDR3 sequence is 13 residues long. CDR3 residues: CASSLGPSNEQFF. The CDR3 coding sequence is TGCGCCAGCAGCTTGGGCCCTAGCAATGAGCAGTTCTTC.

With respect to this clonotype: The CDR3 does not end in the conserved phenylalanine or tryptophan, so this is likely a read error. The CDR3 DNA sequence: TGCAGTGCTAGAGGGGGGGTCCGAGCTAGCTATGGCTACACCCTC. Its translation is CSARGGVRASYGYTL. V and J are TRBV20-1 and TRBJ1-2; the D gene is possibly TRBD1 (5 bases). Per the germline V gene, CDR1 is DFQATT and CDR2 is SNEGSKA (reference sequence). Trimming shortened V by 1 base and J by 4 bases, and 16 bases separated the two germline ends. The length of the CDR3 is 15 residues.

This clonotype was detected once. This chain links TRBV29-1 with TRBJ1-2; D unclear. This CDR3 spans 15 amino acids. CDR1 is SQVTM and CDR2 is ANQGSEA in the germline V gene. The V end was cut by 8 bases, the J end by 2 bases, with 21 bases between. CDR3 protein: CSIEKGMGPNYGYTF. The CDR3 nucleotides read TGCAGCATCGAGAAAGGGATGGGTCCCAACTATGGCTACACCTTC.

This clonotype was found a few times. The chain couples TRBV30 to TRBJ2-1, with D perhaps TRBD2 (6 bases). Germline V gene sequence: CDR1 GTSNPN, CDR2 SVGIG (reference sequence). This CDR3 is 15 amino acids long. The V and J ends lost 6 bases and 0 bases respectively, with 15 bases between them. CDR3 residues: CACGEERSSYNEQFF. In DNA, the CDR3 is TGTGCCTGTGGGGAGGAGCGCAGCTCCTACAATGAGCAGTTCTTC.

At least ten counts were recorded for this clonotype. The rearrangement uses TRBV5-1 and TRBJ1-1; D gene uncertain. V lost 0 bases to trimming and J lost 1 base, with 7 bases between them. The length of the CDR3 is 14 residues. Per the germline V gene, CDR1 is SGHRS and CDR2 is YFSETQ. CDR3 sequence (DNA): TGCGCCAGCAGCTTGGAATACTCGAACACTGAAGCTTTCTTT. Protein sequence: CASSLEYSNTEAFF. The whole variable domain, remainder taken from reference TRBV5-1 and TRBJ1-1, is KAGVTQTPRYLIKTRGQQVTLSCSPISGHRSVSWYQQTPGQGLQFLFEYFSETQRNKGNFPGRFSGRQFSNSRSEMNVSTLELGDSALYLCASSLEYSNTEAFFGQGTRLTVV.

Only a few counts were recorded for this clonotype. The chain has TRBV15 and TRBJ2-5; TRBD1 might be the D (6 bases). There are 15 residues in the CDR3. Germline assignment: CDR1 LNHNV and CDR2 YYDKDF (reference sequence). V was pared by 9 bases and J by 3 bases, with 20 bases between. The CDR3 coding sequence is TGTGCCACTCATCCAGGGACAAGGAAGGAAGAGACCCAGTACTTC. This translates into CATHPGTRKEETQYF.

On this clonotype itself: The conserved closing phenylalanine or tryptophan is absent in this CDR3, likely reflecting a read error. It is unclear where the CDR3 begins or ends on the DNA, so no DNA is shown, and the CDR3 is as TCRdb lists it. The V call is TRBV6-1, the J call TRBJ1-2; TRBD1, the table's D call, was not compared with the DNA. The CDR3 has 12 amino acids, counting both end residues. Looked up from germline, CDR1 is MNHNS and CDR2 is SASEGT. CDR3 sequence: CASSVRGLWLHL.

A note on this clonotype: With a much larger clone just one base away, this may be a read error. This likely comes from a read error, as the CDR3 has no conserved phenylalanine or tryptophan at its end. CDR3: CSAPPGGSVNTEAFS. The CDR3 bases are TGCAGTGCTCCACCAGGGGGGTCAGTGAACACTGAAGCTTTCTCT. The chain links TRBV20-1 to TRBJ1-1; 7 nucleotides agree with TRBD1. Germline V gene data show CDR1 as DFQATT and CDR2 as SNEGSKA (reference sequence). The CDR3 has 15 amino acids. V shed 5 bases and J 0 bases; nucleotides not matched to a gene: 9.

The genes are TRBV15 and TRBJ1-2; 8 bases are shared with TRBD1. The CDR3 covers 17 residues. The trim removed 1 base at V and 4 bases at J, leaving 11 bases unmatched. Germline V gives CDR1 LNHNV, CDR2 YYDKDF (reference sequence). The CDR3 region has the DNA TGTGCCACCAGCAGAGGATCATGGACAGGGACGAGCTATGGCTACACCTTC. As protein: CATSRGSWTGTSYGYTF.

Comments on this clonotype: A read error is possible here, since a much larger clone lies one base away. The chain has TRBV30 and TRBJ1-1; D is unclear. This CDR3 region has 13 residues. Germline V CDR1 and CDR2: GTSNPN, SVGIG (reference sequence). CDR3 coding DNA: TGTGCCTGGAGTGTAGGGATTAACACTGGAGCTTTCTTT. Encoded protein: CAWSVGINTGAFF. Full variable domain (outside the CDR3, taken from reference TRBV30 and TRBJ1-1): SQTIHQWPATLVQPVGSPLSLECTVEGTSNPNLYWYRQAAGRGLQLLFYSVGIGQISSEVPQNLSASRPQDRQFILSSKKLLLSDSGFYLCAWSVGINTGAFFGQGTRLTVV.

On this clonotype itself: A junction end diverges from the germline sequence, so it may reflect a read error. The chain is built from TRBV24-1 and TRBJ1-6; the match to TRBD1 covers 8 bases. The V gene's germline CDR1 is KGHDR and CDR2 SFDVKD. The CDR3 length is 14 residues. The chain's CDR3 is CATSAGQGSSPLHF. The DNA for the CDR3 is TGTGCTACCAGTGCTGGACAGGGCAGTTCACCCCTCCACTTT.

This clonotype was observed many times. This chain links TRBV9 with TRBJ1-6; D is possibly TRBD1 (5 bases). The CDR3 has 15 amino acids. Germline assignment: CDR1 SGDLS and CDR2 YYNGEE. The germline V and J ends were trimmed by 3 bases and 2 bases, with 9 bases remaining between them. Here the CDR3 reads CASSERGTYNSPLHF. CDR3 DNA sequence: TGTGCCAGCAGCGAGAGGGGAACCTATAATTCACCCCTCCACTTT. The variable domain in full, completed from reference TRBV9 and TRBJ1-6, reads DSGVTQTPKHLITATGQRVTLRCSPRSGDLSVYWYQQSLDQGLQFLIQYYNGEERAKGNILERFSAQQFPDLHSELNLSSLELGDSALYFCASSERGTYNSPLHFGNGTRLTVT.

This clonotype was seen at least ten times. V is TRBV2 and J is TRBJ2-6; unclear D gene. The CDR3 is 15 residues long. Germline loops: CDR1 SNHLY, CDR2 FYNNEI. V gave up 3 bases and J gave up 3 bases, with 9 bases separating them. The CDR3: CASSEGRVGANVLTF. Written as DNA, the CDR3 is TGTGCCAGCAGTGAGGGCCGGGTTGGGGCCAACGTCCTGACTTTC.

This clonotype has just one count. The V and J genes are TRBV20-1 and TRBJ2-7, with D possibly being TRBD2 (5 bases). V was clipped by 3 bases and J by 3 bases, with 6 bases between them. Germline loops: CDR1 DFQATT, CDR2 SNEGSKA (reference sequence). The CDR3 extends over 11 amino acids. The CDR3 nucleotides are TGCAGTGCTAGCGAGGGCTACGAGCAGTACTTC. Its translation: CSASEGYEQYF.

The chain joins TRBV15 to TRBJ2-5, with a possible D match to TRBD2 (6 bases). V lost 0 bases and J lost 7, with 18 bases in between. Germline loops: CDR1 LNHNV, CDR2 YYDKDF (reference sequence). The CDR3 spans 16 residues. CDR3 nucleotides: TGTGCCACCAGCAGAGACCGTAGCGGAGACCCGGGGACCCAGTACTTC. It is translated as CATSRDRSGDPGTQYF.

This clonotype was recorded many times. This rearrangement joins TRBV7-2 to TRBJ2-7; tentatively, D is TRBD1 (7 bases). Trimming removed 1 base at V and 4 bases at J, with 11 bases between. The length of the CDR3 is 14 residues. The germline V gene encodes CDR1 SGHTA and CDR2 FQGNSA. CDR3 bases: TGTGCCAGCAGCTTAGGCCCAGGGGGGTACGAGCAGTACTTC. Translated: CASSLGPGGYEQYF.

This clonotype was detected ten times or more. The CDR3 sequence is CASVTQQDRGYEQYF. CDR3 DNA sequence: TGTGCCAGCGTAACTCAACAAGACAGGGGCTACGAGCAGTACTTC. The chain uses TRBV6-5 and TRBJ2-7; 8 nucleotides agree with TRBD1. V lost 8 bases, J lost 3 bases, and 12 bases stayed unmatched. This CDR3 has 15 amino acids. Germline CDR1 MNHEY, CDR2 SVGAGI.

This clonotype was observed many times. The chain recombines TRBV6-1 with TRBJ2-7; D unresolved. CDR1 and CDR2 from the germline V gene are MNHNS and SASEGT. This CDR3 region has 13 residues. V was cut by 2 bases and J by 3 bases, with 8 bases left in between. DNA for the CDR3: TGTGCCAGCAGTGAATTCACGAACTACGAGCAGTACTTC. Protein sequence: CASSEFTNYEQYF.